The 7 T cell receptor beta chains listed next were all sequenced from one sample in a study of beta chain features in type 1 diabetes. As every portion of the isolated RNA was reverse transcribed, the sequencing read expressed TCRB transcripts. Libraries were prepared by immunoSEQ multiplex PCR; TCRdb keeps only in-frame clonotypes and omits some of them. The table has 150,000 to 190,000 clones, over 7.5% seen once; the top ten hold 0.55% to 0.75%. Sequenced input: central memory CD4+ T cells from blood. The receptor source for this set is a man aged 18 to 29 in good health.

The J gene is TRBJ2-2, the V gene TRBV2; D remains ambiguous. The CDR3 is 14 amino acids. Trimming took off 1 base at V and 1 base at J, with 4 bases between the two ends. In germline, CDR1 is SNHLY, CDR2 FYNNEI. The CDR3 here is CASSEERNTGELFF. CDR3 DNA sequence: TGTGCCAGCAGTGAAGAGAGGAACACCGGGGAGCTGTTTTTT.

The chain uses TRBV9 and TRBJ2-1, with D maybe TRBD2 (6 bases). The V and J ends lost 4 bases and 0 bases respectively, with 14 bases between them. The CDR3 runs 16 residues. CDR1 and CDR2 from the germline V gene are SGDLS and YYNGEE. The CDR3, as DNA: TGTGCCAGCAGCCCGAGAACTAGCCTCTCCTACAATGAGCAGTTCTTC. It translates to CASSPRTSLSYNEQFF.

This rearrangement joins TRBV5-1 to TRBJ2-7, with TRBD2 matching 7 bases. Trimming took 2 bases from V and 1 from J; bases not matched to a gene: 15. The germline CDR1 and CDR2 sequences are SGHRS and YFSETQ. This CDR3 has 18 residues. The CDR3 bases are TGCGCCAGCAGCTTCACGTCATCGGCGGGAGAGGGTTCCTACGAGCAGTACTTC. It codes for CASSFTSSAGEGSYEQYF.

This clone has a handful of counts. The chain is built from TRBV6-4 and TRBJ2-6; tentatively, D is TRBD1 (5 bases). The V gene lost 3 bases and the J gene lost 0 bases, with 12 bases spanning the gap. Germline V gene data show CDR1 as MRHNA and CDR2 as SNTAGT. The CDR3 runs 17 residues. CDR3 sequence (DNA): TGTGCCAGCAGTGAGTCAGGGCTACTCTCTGGGGCCAACGTCCTGACTTTC. Amino acid sequence: CASSESGLLSGANVLTF.

In this sample, this clone turned up a few times. The gene calls are TRBV5-1 and TRBJ2-7, with 7 bases matching TRBD1. The CDR3 has 13 residues. Losses at the gene ends were 5 bases for V and 3 bases for J; bases not matched to a gene: 5. In germline, CDR1 is SGHRS, CDR2 YFSETQ. This CDR3 is CASSYPGGYEQYF. CDR3 DNA: TGCGCCAGCAGTTACCCAGGGGGCTACGAGCAGTACTTC.

The J gene is TRBJ2-7, the V gene TRBV5-4, with 7 bases identical to TRBD1. Germline CDR1 is SGHNT and CDR2 is YYREEE (reference sequence). J lost 4 bases, V lost 4 bases, and 11 bases had no gene match. This CDR3 contains 15 residues. The CDR3, as DNA: TGTGCCAGCAGCCAGGGGGTACAGGAACGTTACGAGCAGTACTTC. It specifies CASSQGVQERYEQYF.

In this sample, this clone turned up a few times. The J gene is TRBJ1-5, the V gene TRBV7-3, with 9 bases matching TRBD1. J was trimmed by 7 bases and V by 6 bases; bases with no gene match: 10. Germline-derived CDR1 and CDR2 are SGHTA and FQGTGA. The CDR3 covers 15 residues. The CDR3 DNA is TGTGCCAGCAGAACGGGACAGGGTCTCAGACAGCCCCAGCATTTT. Its translation: CASRTGQGLRQPQHF.